The clone carrying this TCR beta chain was seen a single time. The CDR3 runs 14 residues. CDR1 and CDR2 (germline): SGHTA, FQGNSA. This specimen belongs to a study of tumor-infiltrating lymphocytes in oesophageal squamous cell carcinoma. From the PCR reads, TCRdb called clonotypes with MiXCR, one entry per CDR3 protein. The sample includes approximately 22,000 distinct CDR3 sequences, around 37% of them seen just once. Sequenced sample: esophageal tumor tissue. The sequence derives from a female donor with esophageal squamous cell carcinoma. The genes are TRBV7-2 and TRBJ2-4, with D possibly being TRBD2 (6 bases). The DNA end favors TRBJ2-7, so the J call may be wrong. This chain's CDR3 is CASSRAPGGYEQYF. CDR3 DNA: TGTGCCAGCAGCCGAGCACCCGGAGGGTACGAGCAGTACTTC.